Following are 18 T cell receptor beta chains from one sample sequenced in a study of blood T cell repertoires in COVID-19. Some clones are missing from TCRdb's copy, which holds only in-frame ones; the method was immunoSEQ multiplex PCR. This repertoire shows 390,000 or so clones, 70% to 90% found once; its top ten account for about 10%. Material: peripheral blood. The source of these receptors is a woman in her twenties or thirties with COVID-19, enrolled during active disease.

Written as DNA, the CDR3 is TGCGCCAGCAGCCCCTGGGGACAGGCCCTTGCGTGGGAGACCCAGTACTTC. Its translation: CASSPWGQALAWETQYF. The chain links TRBV10-1 to TRBJ2-5, with 8 bases matching TRBD1. Germline V CDR1 and CDR2: WNHNN, SYGVQD (reference sequence). V shed 6 bases and J 5 bases; nucleotides not matched to a gene: 17. This CDR3 comprises 17 residues.

This clone is a singleton in its sample. The chain uses TRBV9 and TRBJ1-2; D not resolved. The germline gives CDR1 SGDLS, CDR2 YYNGEE. V lost 1 base to trimming and J lost 8 bases, with 15 bases between them. The CDR3 extends over 14 amino acids. For the CDR3, the DNA is TGTGCCAGCAGCGTATCCGGGGTGGGAGACGGCTACACCTTC. This encodes CASSVSGVGDGYTF.

The CDR3 sequence is CASSFGQGDGYTF. The CDR3 coding sequence is TGTGCCAGCAGCTTCGGACAGGGGGATGGCTACACCTTC. This chain connects TRBV7-9 to TRBJ1-2; TRBD1 agrees at 10 bases. CDR3 length: 13 residues. From germline, CDR1 is SEHNR and CDR2 FQNEAQ (reference sequence). The V gene end was trimmed by 3 bases and the J gene end by 6 bases; junction bases not matched to a gene: 1. The whole variable domain, filled in from reference TRBV7-9 and TRBJ1-2, reads DTGVSQNPRHKITKRGQNVTFRCDPISEHNRLYWYRQTLGQGPEFLTYFQNEAQLEKSRLLSDRFSAERPKGSFSTLEIQRTEQGDSAMYLCASSFGQGDGYTFGSGTRLTVV.

The J gene is TRBJ1-3, the V gene TRBV7-9, with 7 bases fitting TRBD1. The J segment lost 5 bases and the V segment lost 2 bases, leaving 3 bases of the junction unmatched. Germline CDR1 reads SEHNR; CDR2 reads FQNEAQ (reference sequence). There are 14 residues in the CDR3. The CDR3 bases are TGTGCCAGCAGCTTAAACAGGGGACGAAACACCATATATTTT. This codes for CASSLNRGRNTIYF.

The rearrangement uses TRBV4-3 and TRBJ2-2; 7 positions match TRBD2. This CDR3 comprises 18 residues. Trimming cost V 0 bases and J 2 bases; bases outside gene matches: 9. Germline CDR1 reads LGHNA; CDR2 reads YSLEER. The CDR3 DNA follows: TGCGCCAGCAGCCAAGACCTTTTGGGCGGGAGTAACACCGGGGAGCTGTTTTTT. Its translation is CASSQDLLGGSNTGELFF.

With regard to this clone: Other DNA sequences in the same sample also yield this CDR3. This sequence joins TRBV7-3 and TRBJ2-5, with a possible D match to TRBD1 (5 bases). The germline gives CDR1 SGHTA, CDR2 FQGTGA. The CDR3 totals 13 residues. The ends were cut back, 5 bases at V and 5 bases at J, with 12 bases in the middle. CDR3 DNA: TGTGCCAGCAGCCGATCACGACAGGAGACCCAGTACTTC. Its protein is CASSRSRQETQYF. The full variable domain, rest sourced from reference TRBV7-3 and TRBJ2-5, is GAGVSQTPSNKVTEKGKYVELRCDPISGHTALYWYRQSLGQGPEFLIYFQGTGAADDSGLPNDRFFAVRPEGSVSTLKIQRTERGDSAVYLCASSRSRQETQYFGPGTRLLVL.

This clone has only a few counts. DNA for the CDR3: TGTGCCAGCAGCCCCGCCTACGAGCAGTACTTC. Protein sequence: CASSPAYEQYF. This chain links TRBV7-2 with TRBJ2-7; D gene uncertain. Per the germline V gene, CDR1 is SGHTA and CDR2 is FQGNSA. CDR3 length: 11 amino acids. The V end lost 5 bases, the J end lost 2 bases, and 4 bases lay between the germline ends.

The rearrangement uses TRBV7-2 and TRBJ2-3, with 8 bases fitting TRBD1. J lost 6 bases, V lost 5 bases, and 10 bases had no gene match. Germline CDR1 is SGHTA and CDR2 is FQGNSA. This CDR3 contains 15 residues. CDR3 protein: CASSTATGARDTQYF. The CDR3 bases are TGTGCCAGCAGCACCGCGACAGGGGCAAGGGATACGCAGTATTTT.

V is TRBV10-3 and J is TRBJ1-5, with 7 nucleotides matching TRBD1. Germline assignment: CDR1 ENHRY and CDR2 SYGVKD. V shed 0 bases and J 4 bases; nucleotides not matched to a gene: 3. The CDR3 runs 15 residues. DNA for the CDR3: TGTGCCATCAGTGAGTCAGGGGGCGGGAATCAGCCCCAGCATTTT. Encoded protein: CAISESGGGNQPQHF.

This clone has a single count. The V and J genes are TRBV11-2 and TRBJ2-7; D is ambiguous. The CDR3 is 12 residues long. Germline-derived CDR1 and CDR2 are SGHAT and FQNNGV. V was pared by 5 bases and J by 4 bases, with 9 bases between. Here the CDR3 reads CASSPSGYEQYF. CDR3 in DNA: TGTGCCAGCAGCCCCTCCGGTTACGAGCAGTACTTC.

The chain joins TRBV5-3 to TRBJ1-2, with 7 bases matching TRBD1. TRBV5-3 has ORF status, its function being uncertain. With 2 bases clipped from V and 4 bases from J, the junction kept 5 bases outside the gene matches. The CDR3 is 14 amino acids. CDR3 in amino acids: CARSLQGSGYGYTF. The CDR3 nucleotides read TGTGCCAGAAGCTTACAGGGGAGTGGCTATGGCTACACCTTC.

J is TRBJ1-5 and V is TRBV6-5; D not resolved. The germline V gene encodes CDR1 MNHEY and CDR2 SVGAGI. Between the trimmed V and J ends, which lost 0 bases and 4 bases, there was a span of 10 bases. The CDR3 runs 15 residues. The CDR3 DNA is TGTGCCAGCAGTTACTCGACGCGGGGAAATCAGCCCCAGCATTTT. Encoded protein: CASSYSTRGNQPQHF.

This clone was recorded once. The V call is TRBV6-5, the J call TRBJ2-7, with a possible D match to TRBD1 (6 bases). CDR1 MNHEY and CDR2 SVGAGI come from the germline V gene. CDR3 size: 14 residues. Trimming left V 5 bases short and J 1 base short, with 12 bases between. The CDR3 region has the DNA TGTGCCAGCAGTCAGGACAGTGTATCCTACGAGCAGTACTTC. This translates into CASSQDSVSYEQYF.

V usage is TRBV5-1 and J usage is TRBJ1-4, with D possibly matching TRBD1 (5 bases). Between the trimmed V and J ends, which lost 1 base and 6 bases, there was a span of 16 bases. The CDR3 totals 16 residues. Per germline, CDR1 SGHRS and CDR2 YFSETQ. The CDR3 nucleotides read TGCGCCAGCAGCTTGCGGGAGGTGGGGGTTGATGAAAAACTGTTTTTT. Protein: CASSLREVGVDEKLFF.

This chain connects TRBV9 to TRBJ1-2; 12 nucleotides line up with TRBD1. CDR1 is SGDLS and CDR2 is YYNGEE in the germline V gene. Trimming took 4 bases from V and 3 from J; bases not matched to a gene: 1. The CDR3 has 14 residues. CDR3 nucleotides: TGTGCCAGCAGCAGGGACAGGGGGCACTATGGCTACACCTTC. It encodes CASSRDRGHYGYTF.

The sample holds a few counts of this clone. This chain joins TRBV7-9 and TRBJ1-1; 7 bases fit TRBD1. After removal of 5 bases from V and 0 bases from J, the junction contained 6 bases not matched to a gene. The CDR3 has 15 amino acids. The germline V gene has CDR1 SEHNR and CDR2 FQNEAQ (reference sequence). The CDR3 coding sequence is TGTGCCAGCAGCGCACCGGGACAGCTGAACACTGAAGCTTTCTTT. Its translation: CASSAPGQLNTEAFF.

The chain has TRBV6-5 and TRBJ2-3, with D tentatively TRBD2 (6 bases). Germline V CDR1 and CDR2: MNHEY, SVGAGI. Trimming took off 4 bases at V and 2 bases at J, with 16 bases between the two ends. The CDR3 has 16 amino acids. This CDR3 is CASSFSQRAFTDTQYF. CDR3 DNA: TGTGCCAGCAGTTTTAGCCAGCGGGCGTTCACAGATACGCAGTATTTT.

The CDR3 DNA is TGTGCCAGCAGTTTATTCGACGGGAGTCTTAAGTACGAGCAGTACTTC. This codes for CASSLFDGSLKYEQYF. V gene TRBV28 combines with J gene TRBJ2-7, with a tentative D call TRBD2 (6 bases). The germline V gene encodes CDR1 MDHEN and CDR2 SYDVKM. This CDR3 contains 16 residues. V shed 1 base and J shed 4 bases, with 17 bases lying between them. Filled out from reference TRBV28 and TRBJ2-7, the complete variable domain reads DVKVTQSSRYLVKRTGEKVFLECVQDMDHENMFWYRQDPGLGLRLIYFSYDVKMKEKGDIPEGYSVSREKKERFSLILESASTNQTSMYLCASSLFDGSLKYEQYFGPGTRLTVT.